This T cell receptor beta chain was recovered during a study of shared clonotypes between healthy human individuals. This clone was seen a single time. Replicate PCRs from sorted subsets contained roughly 190 ng DNA, which is around 30,000 T cell genomes. The table came from immunoSEQ multiplex PCR; TCRdb's copy has only in-frame clones and leaves some out. The table includes more than 400,000 clones, roughly 95% detected once. The V segment lost 4 bases and the J segment 2 bases; nucleotides outside the gene matches: 11. This CDR3 is 17 amino acids long. CDR1 and CDR2 from the germline V gene are MDHEN and SYDVKM.

The rearrangement joins TRBV28 to TRBJ2-1; TRBD2 matches 7 bases. The receptor's source is a woman aged 30 to 39 in good health. Sample: naive CD4+ T cells sorted from blood. As for subset: CD45RA+ positively selected. CDR3 protein: CASSSPLAATAYNEQFF. In DNA, the CDR3 is TGTGCCAGCAGTTCCCCGCTAGCGGCTACGGCCTACAATGAGCAGTTCTTC.